This T cell receptor (beta chain) is drawn from a study of blood T cell repertoires in COVID-19. Overall study: The United States, Italy and Spain provided the acute and convalescent COVID-19 samples. T cells, B-cell-depleted T cells, or PBMCs provided the cDNA or gDNA that served as material.

Germline V gene data show CDR1 as LGHNA and CDR2 as YNFKEQ. Trimming pared 1 base from V and 6 bases from J, leaving 22 bases between. The CDR3 is made up of 17 amino acids. Authors' methods: Researchers report that nucleated cell counts were estimated from reference gene primer amplification. Assay: immunoSEQ multiplex PCR; the TCRdb copy retains only in-frame clones and omits some. D and trimming were read from the DNA, whereas the V and J calls and clone size are those reported in that table. This table has about 140,000 clones, around 83% appearing once. The source is a woman aged 60-70 years with acute or convalescent COVID-19. The V gene is TRBV4-2, the J gene TRBJ2-7, with D possibly TRBD2 on 6 matching bases. The sequencing sample was made of peripheral blood. Written as DNA, the CDR3 is TGTGCCAGCAGCCAAGTCCTGTCAGGGACTGATTTAGTCGAGCAGTACTTC. This gives the protein CASSQVLSGTDLVEQYF.